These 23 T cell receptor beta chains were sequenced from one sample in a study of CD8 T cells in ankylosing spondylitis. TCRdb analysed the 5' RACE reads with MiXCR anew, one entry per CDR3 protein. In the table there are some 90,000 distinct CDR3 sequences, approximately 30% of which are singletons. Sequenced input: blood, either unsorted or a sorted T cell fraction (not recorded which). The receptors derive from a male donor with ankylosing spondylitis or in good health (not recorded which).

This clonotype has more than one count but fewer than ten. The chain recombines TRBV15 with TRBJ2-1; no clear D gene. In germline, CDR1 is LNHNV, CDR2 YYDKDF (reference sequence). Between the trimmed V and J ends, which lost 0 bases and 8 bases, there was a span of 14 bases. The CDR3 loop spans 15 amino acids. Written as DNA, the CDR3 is TGTGCCACCAGCAGAGATAGTTTGGGAAGCCATGAGCAGTTCTTC. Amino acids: CATSRDSLGSHEQFF.

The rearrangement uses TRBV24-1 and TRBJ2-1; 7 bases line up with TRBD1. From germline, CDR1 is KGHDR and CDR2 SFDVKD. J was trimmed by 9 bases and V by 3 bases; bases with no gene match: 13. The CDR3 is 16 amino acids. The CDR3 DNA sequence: TGTGCCACCAGTGATCCAGGGACAGCCTCGCTGGGTGAGCAGTTCTTC. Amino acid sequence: CATSDPGTASLGEQFF.

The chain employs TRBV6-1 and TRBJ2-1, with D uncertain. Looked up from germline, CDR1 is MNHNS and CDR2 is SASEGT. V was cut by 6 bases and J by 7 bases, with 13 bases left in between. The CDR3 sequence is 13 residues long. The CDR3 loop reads CASRLGASNEQFF. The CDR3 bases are TGTGCCAGCAGGCTCGGAGCGTCGAATGAGCAGTTCTTC.

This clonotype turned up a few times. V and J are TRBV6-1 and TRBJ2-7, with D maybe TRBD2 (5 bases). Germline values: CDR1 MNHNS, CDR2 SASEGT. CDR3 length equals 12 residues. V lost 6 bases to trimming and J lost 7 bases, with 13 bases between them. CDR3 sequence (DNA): TGTGCCAGCAGAGCGGTATCGGGGGAGCAGTACGTC. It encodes CASRAVSGEQYV.

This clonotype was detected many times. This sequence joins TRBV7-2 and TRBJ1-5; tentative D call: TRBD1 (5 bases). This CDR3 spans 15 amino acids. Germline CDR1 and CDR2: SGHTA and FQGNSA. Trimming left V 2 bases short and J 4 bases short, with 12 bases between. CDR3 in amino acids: CASSLTGGRNQPQHF. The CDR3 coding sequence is TGTGCCAGCAGCTTAACCGGGGGGAGGAATCAGCCCCAGCATTTT.

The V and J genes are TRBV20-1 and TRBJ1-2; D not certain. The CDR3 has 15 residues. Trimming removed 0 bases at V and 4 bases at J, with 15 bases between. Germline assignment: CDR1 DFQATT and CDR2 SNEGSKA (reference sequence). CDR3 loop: CSARDGPRGGYGYTF. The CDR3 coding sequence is TGCAGTGCTAGAGATGGGCCCCGAGGAGGCTATGGCTACACCTTC.

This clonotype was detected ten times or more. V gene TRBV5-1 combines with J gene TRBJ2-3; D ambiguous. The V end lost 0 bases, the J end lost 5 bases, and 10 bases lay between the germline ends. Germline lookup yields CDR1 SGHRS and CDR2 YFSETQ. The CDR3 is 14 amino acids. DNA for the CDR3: TGCGCCAGCAGCTTGGGCCAGGCAGGAGATACGCAGTATTTT. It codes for CASSLGQAGDTQYF.

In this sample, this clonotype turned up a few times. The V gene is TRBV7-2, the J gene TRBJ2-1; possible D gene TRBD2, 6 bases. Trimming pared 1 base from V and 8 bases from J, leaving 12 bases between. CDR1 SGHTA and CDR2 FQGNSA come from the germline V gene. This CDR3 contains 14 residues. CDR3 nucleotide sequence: TGTGCCAGCAGCTTAGTGGGGGGTCGGGATGAGCAGTTCTTC. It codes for CASSLVGGRDEQFF.

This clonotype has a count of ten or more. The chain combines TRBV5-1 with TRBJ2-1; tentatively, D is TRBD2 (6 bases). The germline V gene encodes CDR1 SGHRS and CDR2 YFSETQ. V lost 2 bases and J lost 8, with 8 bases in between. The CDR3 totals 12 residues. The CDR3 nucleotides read TGCGCCAGCAGCTTAACTAGCCATGAGCAGTTCTTC. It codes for CASSLTSHEQFF. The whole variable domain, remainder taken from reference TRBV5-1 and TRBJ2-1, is KAGVTQTPRYLIKTRGQQVTLSCSPISGHRSVSWYQQTPGQGLQFLFEYFSETQRNKGNFPGRFSGRQFSNSRSEMNVSTLELGDSALYLCASSLTSHEQFFGPGTRLTVL.

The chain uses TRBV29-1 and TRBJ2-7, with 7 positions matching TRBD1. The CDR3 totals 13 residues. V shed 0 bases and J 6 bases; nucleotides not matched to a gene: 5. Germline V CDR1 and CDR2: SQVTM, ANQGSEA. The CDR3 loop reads CSVEDSAGGEQYF. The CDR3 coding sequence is TGCAGCGTTGAAGATTCGGCAGGGGGCGAGCAGTACTTC.

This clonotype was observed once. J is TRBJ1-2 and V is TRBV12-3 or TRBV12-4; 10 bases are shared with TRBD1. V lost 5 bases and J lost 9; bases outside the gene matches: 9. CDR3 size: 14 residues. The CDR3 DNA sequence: TGTGCCAGCAGTGTCAAGGACAGGGGGGATAGCTACACCTTC. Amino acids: CASSVKDRGDSYTF.

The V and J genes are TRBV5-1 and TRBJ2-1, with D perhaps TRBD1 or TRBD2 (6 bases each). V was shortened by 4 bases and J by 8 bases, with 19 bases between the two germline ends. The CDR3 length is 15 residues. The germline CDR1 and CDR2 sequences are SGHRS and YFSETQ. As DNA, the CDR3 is TGCGCCAGCAGCGTTGGCGGGTTGGAGGGGGATGAGCAGTTCTTC. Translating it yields CASSVGGLEGDEQFF. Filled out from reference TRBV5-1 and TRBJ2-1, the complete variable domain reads KAGVTQTPRYLIKTRGQQVTLSCSPISGHRSVSWYQQTPGQGLQFLFEYFSETQRNKGNFPGRFSGRQFSNSRSEMNVSTLELGDSALYLCASSVGGLEGDEQFFGPGTRLTVL.

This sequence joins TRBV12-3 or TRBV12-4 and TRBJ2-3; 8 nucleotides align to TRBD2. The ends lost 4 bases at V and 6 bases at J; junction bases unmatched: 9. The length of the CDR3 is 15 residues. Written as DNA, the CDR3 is TGTGCCAGCAGTTCAGGCGGGGGGCCACGGGATACGCAGTATTTT. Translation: CASSSGGGPRDTQYF.

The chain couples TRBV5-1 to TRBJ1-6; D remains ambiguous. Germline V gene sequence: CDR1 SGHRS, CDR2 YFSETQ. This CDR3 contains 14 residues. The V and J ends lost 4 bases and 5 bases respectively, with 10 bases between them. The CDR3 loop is CASSVDANNSPLHF. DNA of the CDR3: TGCGCCAGCAGCGTGGATGCAAATAATTCACCCCTCCACTTT.

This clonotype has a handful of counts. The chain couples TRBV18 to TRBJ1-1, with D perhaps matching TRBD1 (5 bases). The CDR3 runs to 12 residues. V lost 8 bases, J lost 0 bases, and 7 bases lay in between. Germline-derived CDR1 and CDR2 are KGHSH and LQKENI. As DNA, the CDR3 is TGTGCCAGCGGGACCATGAACACTGAAGCTTTCTTT. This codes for CASGTMNTEAFF.

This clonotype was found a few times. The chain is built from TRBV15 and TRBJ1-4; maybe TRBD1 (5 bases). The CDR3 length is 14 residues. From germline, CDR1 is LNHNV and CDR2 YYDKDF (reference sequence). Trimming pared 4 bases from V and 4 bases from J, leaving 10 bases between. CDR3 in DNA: TGTGCCACCAGCAATTGGGACGGTAATGAAAAACTGTTTTTT. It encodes CATSNWDGNEKLFF.

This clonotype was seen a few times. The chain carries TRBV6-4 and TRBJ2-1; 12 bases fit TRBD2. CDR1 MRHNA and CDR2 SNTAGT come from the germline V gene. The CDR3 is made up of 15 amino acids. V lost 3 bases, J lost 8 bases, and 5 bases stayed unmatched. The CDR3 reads CASSETSGSFYEQFF. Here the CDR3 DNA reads TGTGCCAGCAGTGAGACTAGCGGGAGTTTCTATGAGCAGTTCTTC.

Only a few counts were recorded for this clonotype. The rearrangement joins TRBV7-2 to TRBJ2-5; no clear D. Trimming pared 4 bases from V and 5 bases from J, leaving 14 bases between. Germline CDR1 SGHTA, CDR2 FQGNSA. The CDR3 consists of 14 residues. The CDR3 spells CASSSGRLIETQYF. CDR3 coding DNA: TGTGCCAGCAGCTCCGGAAGGCTGATCGAGACCCAGTACTTC. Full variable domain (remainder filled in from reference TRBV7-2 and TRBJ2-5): GAGVSQSPSNKVTEKGKDVELRCDPISGHTALYWYRQSLGQGLEFLIYFQGNSAPDKSGLPSDRFSAERTGGSVSTLTIQRTQQEDSAVYLCASSSGRLIETQYFGPGTRLLVL.

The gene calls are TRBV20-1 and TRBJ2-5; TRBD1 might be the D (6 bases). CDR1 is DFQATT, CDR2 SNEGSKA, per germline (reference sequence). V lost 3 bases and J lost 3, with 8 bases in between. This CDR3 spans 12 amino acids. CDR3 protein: CSASRTEETQYF. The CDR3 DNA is TGCAGTGCTAGCAGGACAGAAGAGACCCAGTACTTC.

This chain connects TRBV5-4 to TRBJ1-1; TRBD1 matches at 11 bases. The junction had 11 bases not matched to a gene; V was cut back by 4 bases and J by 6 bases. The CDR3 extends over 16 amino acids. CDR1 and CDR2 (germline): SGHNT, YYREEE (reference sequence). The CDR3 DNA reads TGTGCCAGCAGCGCGTCCGGACAGGGGGCGTTCGCTGAAGCTTTCTTT. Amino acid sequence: CASSASGQGAFAEAFF.

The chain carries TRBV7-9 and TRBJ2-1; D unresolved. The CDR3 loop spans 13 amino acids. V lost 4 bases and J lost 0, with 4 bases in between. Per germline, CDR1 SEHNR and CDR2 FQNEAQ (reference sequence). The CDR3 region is CASSYNSYNEQFF. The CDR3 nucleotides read TGTGCCAGCAGCTACAACTCCTACAATGAGCAGTTCTTC.

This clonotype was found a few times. CDR3 sequence: CATSVSNYGYTF. CDR3 nucleotides: TGTGCCACCAGTGTTTCTAACTATGGCTACACCTTC. The chain carries TRBV24-1 and TRBJ1-2; D gene uncertain. This CDR3 is 12 amino acids long. Germline V gives CDR1 KGHDR, CDR2 SFDVKD. V dropped 5 bases and J dropped 0 bases, with 3 bases sitting between them.

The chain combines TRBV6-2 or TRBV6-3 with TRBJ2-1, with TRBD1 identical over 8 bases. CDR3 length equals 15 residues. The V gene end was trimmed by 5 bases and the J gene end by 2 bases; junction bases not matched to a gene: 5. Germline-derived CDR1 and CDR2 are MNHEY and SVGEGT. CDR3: CASSLWDRTYNEQFF. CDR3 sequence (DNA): TGTGCCAGCAGTCTATGGGACAGGACCTACAATGAGCAGTTCTTC.